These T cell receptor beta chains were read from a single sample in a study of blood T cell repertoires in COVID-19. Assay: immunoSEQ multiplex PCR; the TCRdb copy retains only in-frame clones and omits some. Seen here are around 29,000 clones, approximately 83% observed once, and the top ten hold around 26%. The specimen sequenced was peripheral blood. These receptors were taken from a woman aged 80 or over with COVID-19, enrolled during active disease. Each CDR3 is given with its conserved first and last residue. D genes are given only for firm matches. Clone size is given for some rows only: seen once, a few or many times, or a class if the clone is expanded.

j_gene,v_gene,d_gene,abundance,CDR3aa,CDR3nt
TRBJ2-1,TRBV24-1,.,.,CATSDPRGGGDEQFF,TGTGCCACCAGTGACCCCCGTGGAGGGGGCGATGAGCAGTTCTTC
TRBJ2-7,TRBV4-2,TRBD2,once,CASSQDQLAGGEQYF,TGTGCCAGCAGCCAAGATCAGCTAGCGGGGGGAGAGCAGTACTTC
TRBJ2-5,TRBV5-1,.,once,CASISRVPQRWTQYF,TGCGCCAGCATAAGCCGGGTCCCCCAAAGATGGACCCAGTACTTC
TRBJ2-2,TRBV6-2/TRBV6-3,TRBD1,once,CASSPGTGRGRTGELFF,TGTGCCAGCAGTCCCGGGACAGGGAGGGGAAGGACCGGGGAGCTGTTTTTT
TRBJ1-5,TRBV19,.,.,CASSIRSYSNQPQHF,TGTGCCAGTAGTATCCGCAGTTATAGCAATCAGCCCCAGCATTTT
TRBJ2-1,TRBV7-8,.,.,CASSLPTTLSSYNEQFF,TGTGCCAGCAGCTTACCAACGACACTGAGCTCCTACAATGAGCAGTTCTTC
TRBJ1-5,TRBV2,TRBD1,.,CASSGQGGNQPQHF,TGTGCCAGCAGCGGACAGGGCGGCAATCAGCCCCAGCATTTT
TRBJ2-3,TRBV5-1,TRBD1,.,CASSLRDRLTLTDTQYF,TGCGCCAGCAGCTTGAGGGACAGGCTTACCCTCACAGATACGCAGTATTTT
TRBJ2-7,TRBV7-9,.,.,CASEGTYEQYF,TGTGCCAGCGAGGGAACCTACGAGCAGTACTTC
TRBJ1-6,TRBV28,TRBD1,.,CASSLVGQGGSPLHF,TGTGCCAGCAGTTTAGTAGGACAGGGTGGTTCACCCCTCCACTTT
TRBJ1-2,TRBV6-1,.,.,CASSEAGGSYGYTF,TGTGCCAGCAGTGAAGCGGGAGGCAGCTATGGCTACACCTTC
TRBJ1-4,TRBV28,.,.,CASSFRGLGEKLFF,TGTGCCAGCAGTTTCCGGGGGTTGGGCGAAAAACTGTTTTTT
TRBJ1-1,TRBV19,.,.,CASSYQFMNTEAFF,TGTGCCAGTAGTTACCAGTTCATGAACACTGAAGCTTTCTTT
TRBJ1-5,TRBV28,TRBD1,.,CASSFGGRGSNQPQHF,TGTGCCAGCAGTTTTGGGGGCAGGGGGAGCAATCAGCCCCAGCATTTT
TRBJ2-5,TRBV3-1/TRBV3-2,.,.,CASSQPNWFSETQYF,TGTGCCAGCAGCCAACCGAACTGGTTCTCAGAGACCCAGTACTTC
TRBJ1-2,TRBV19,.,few,CASSISGNYGYTF,TGTGCCAGTAGTATATCGGGGAACTATGGCTACACCTTC
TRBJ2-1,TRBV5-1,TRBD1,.,CASSLVGQVGNEQFF,TGCGCCAGCAGCTTGGTTGGACAGGTTGGCAATGAGCAGTTCTTC
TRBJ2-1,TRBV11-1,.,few,CASSAAATYNEQFF,TGTGCCAGCAGCGCTGCAGCGACGTACAATGAGCAGTTCTTC
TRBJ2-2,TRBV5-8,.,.,CASSLGVAGMNTGELFF,TGTGCCAGCAGCTTGGGGGTTGCGGGCATGAACACCGGGGAGCTGTTTTTT
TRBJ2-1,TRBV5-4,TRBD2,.,CASSLDLLAGVEQFF,TGTGCCAGCAGCTTGGACCTACTAGCGGGGGTTGAGCAGTTCTTC
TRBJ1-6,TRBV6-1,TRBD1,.,CASSELNRGRSSYNSPLHF,TGTGCCAGCAGTGAACTGAACAGGGGGCGAAGCTCCTATAATTCACCCCTCCACTTT
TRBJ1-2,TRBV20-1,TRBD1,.,CSASPVRGQTNYGYTF,TGCAGTGCTAGTCCCGTCAGGGGGCAAACTAACTATGGCTACACCTTC
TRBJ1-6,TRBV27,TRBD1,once,CASSSGQGVNNSPLHF,TGTGCCAGCAGCAGTGGACAGGGGGTGAATAATTCACCCCTCCACTTT
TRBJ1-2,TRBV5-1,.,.,CASSLEGDGYTF,TGCGCCAGCAGCTTGGAGGGAGATGGCTACACCTTC
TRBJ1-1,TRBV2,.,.,CASTLRREDVNTEAFF,TGTGCCAGCACCCTCCGAAGGGAGGACGTGAACACTGAAGCTTTCTTT
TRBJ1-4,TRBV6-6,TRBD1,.,CASSRITGTGEEKLFF,TGTGCCAGCAGTCGAATCACCGGGACAGGGGAAGAAAAACTGTTTTTT
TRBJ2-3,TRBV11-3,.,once,CASRSSSTDTQYF,TGTGCCAGCAGGTCTTCTAGCACAGATACGCAGTATTTT
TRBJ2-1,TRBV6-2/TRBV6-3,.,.,CASSYGSGYNEQFF,TGTGCCAGCAGTTACGGTAGCGGTTACAATGAGCAGTTCTTC
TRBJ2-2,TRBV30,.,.,CAWSRGTGELFF,TGTGCCTGGAGTCGGGGTACCGGGGAGCTGTTTTTT
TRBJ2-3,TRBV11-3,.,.,CASSLGEDYRTDTQYF,TGTGCCAGCAGCTTAGGAGAGGACTACCGCACAGATACGCAGTATTTT
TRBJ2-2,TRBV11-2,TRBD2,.,CASSPSLRGGPEELFF,TGTGCCAGCAGCCCCTCTCTCCGGGGGGGGCCCGAGGAGCTGTTTTTT
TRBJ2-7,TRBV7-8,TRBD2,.,CATQEGGTGGEQYF,TGTGCCACACAAGAGGGAGGGACTGGGGGCGAGCAGTACTTC
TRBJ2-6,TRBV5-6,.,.,CASSFSSGANVLTF,TGTGCCAGCAGCTTTAGCTCTGGGGCCAACGTCCTGACTTTC
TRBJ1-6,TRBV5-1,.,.,CASSLGGIPDSPLHF,TGCGCCAGCAGCTTGGGAGGTATCCCGGATTCACCCCTCCACTTT
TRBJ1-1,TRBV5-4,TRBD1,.,CASSFDRALNTEAFF,TGTGCCAGCAGCTTTGACAGGGCTTTGAACACTGAAGCTTTCTTT
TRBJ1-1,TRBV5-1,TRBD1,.,CASSLTGALNTEAFF,TGCGCCAGCAGCTTGACAGGGGCTCTAAACACTGAAGCTTTCTTT
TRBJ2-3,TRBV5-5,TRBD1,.,CASSDRVTDTQYF,TGTGCCAGCAGCGACAGGGTCACAGATACGCAGTATTTT
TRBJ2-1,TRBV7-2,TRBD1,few,CASSYTGTDYNEQFF,TGTGCCAGCAGCTATACCGGGACAGACTACAATGAGCAGTTCTTC
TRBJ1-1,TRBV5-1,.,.,CASSLVAGNTEAFF,TGCGCCAGCAGCTTGGTGGCGGGGAACACTGAAGCTTTCTTT
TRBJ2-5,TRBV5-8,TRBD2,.,CASSPRLAGGETQYF,TGTGCCAGCAGTCCCCGACTAGCGGGGGGGGAGACCCAGTACTTC
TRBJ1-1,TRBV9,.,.,CASSLGLGSYGAFF,TGTGCCAGCAGCTTGGGACTCGGGTCATATGGAGCTTTCTTT
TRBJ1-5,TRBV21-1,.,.,CASSKCSSEHF,TGTGCCAGCAGCAAATGTTCTTCGGAGCATTTT
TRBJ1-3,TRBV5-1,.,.,CASSLEGAVISGNTIYF,TGCGCCAGCAGCTTGGAAGGGGCCGTCATCTCTGGAAACACCATATATTTT
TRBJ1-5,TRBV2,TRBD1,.,CASRGQGGQPQHF,TGTGCCAGCAGGGGACAGGGGGGTCAGCCCCAGCATTTT
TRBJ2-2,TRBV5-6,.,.,CASSQNYRSTGELFF,TGTGCCAGCAGCCAAAATTACAGGAGCACCGGGGAGCTGTTTTTT
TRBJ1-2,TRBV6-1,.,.,CASSEAGLPNYGYTF,TGTGCCAGCAGTGAAGCTGGACTGCCGAACTATGGCTACACCTTC
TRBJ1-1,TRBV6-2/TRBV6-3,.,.,CASSYRGEAFF,TGTGCCAGCAGTTACAGGGGTGAAGCTTTCTTT
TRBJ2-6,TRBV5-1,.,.,CASSLGVLQSSGANVLTF,TGCGCCAGCAGCTTGGGGGTCCTACAGAGCTCTGGGGCCAACGTCCTGACTTTC